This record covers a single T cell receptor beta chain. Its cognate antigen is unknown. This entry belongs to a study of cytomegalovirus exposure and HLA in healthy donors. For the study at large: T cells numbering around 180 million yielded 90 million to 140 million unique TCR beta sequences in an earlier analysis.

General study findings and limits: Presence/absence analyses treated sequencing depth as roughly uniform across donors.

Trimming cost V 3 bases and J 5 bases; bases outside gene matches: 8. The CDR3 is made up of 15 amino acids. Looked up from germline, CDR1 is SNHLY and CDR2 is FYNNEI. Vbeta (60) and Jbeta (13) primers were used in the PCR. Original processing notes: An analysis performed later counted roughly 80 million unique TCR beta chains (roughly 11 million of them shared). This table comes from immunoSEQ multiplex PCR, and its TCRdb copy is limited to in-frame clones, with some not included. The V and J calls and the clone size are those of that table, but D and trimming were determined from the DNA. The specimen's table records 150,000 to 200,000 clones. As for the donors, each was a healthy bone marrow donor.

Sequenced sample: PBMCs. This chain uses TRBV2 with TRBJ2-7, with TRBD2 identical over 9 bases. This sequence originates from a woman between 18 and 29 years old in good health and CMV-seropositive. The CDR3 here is CASSERGGGLNEQYF. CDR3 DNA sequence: TGTGCCAGCAGTGAGCGGGGGGGTGGTTTAAACGAGCAGTACTTC.